This T cell receptor (beta chain) stems from a study of blood T cell repertoires in COVID-19 (dated by TCRdb to between 2020 and 2021). A note on the overall study: Samples from collaborators originated in the United States, Italy and Spain and spanned both the acute and convalescent phases of COVID-19. Deeply sampled blood TCRbeta repertoires from subjects exposed to, actively infected with, or recovered from COVID-19 were included in the dataset. The sample metadata nearly always contained a de-identified subject ID, COVID-19 status, age in years and sex. The repertoires were released in a freely available public database intended as a resource for research on the immune response to SARS-CoV-2. Where available, HLA class I and class II types were taken from metadata supplied by the sample provider and were not determined by assay-based typing. The material from the prospective study consisted of cDNA or gDNA derived from T cells, B-cell-depleted T cells, or PBMCs. The samples were drawn from two sources: the first 160 participants of the ongoing ImmuneRACE study, and approximately 1,300 subjects contributed by 6 global collaborators. What the authors observed across the whole study: The quantity of clinical and demographic metadata differed by source and by participant and was supplied without curation.

A second Seattle source provided samples from volunteer blood donors who had recovered from COVID-19. The collaborating institutions used their own protocols to collect whole blood in K2EDTA tubes. Collaborator samples were shipped for TCRbeta analysis as frozen whole blood, isolated PBMCs, or DNA extracted from either sample type. The immunoSEQ Assay, a bias-controlled multiplex PCR, was used to amplify TCRbeta CDR3 regions from genomic DNA. The paper's data handling went like this. Within the assay, amplification of reference gene primers was used to estimate how many nucleated cells each sample contained. To quantify the absolute abundance of each unique TCRbeta CDR3 rearrangement, sequence reads were collapsed and filtered. For each sample, productive Simpson clonality was calculated as the square root of Simpson's diversity index over productive rearrangements. What TCRdb holds here is the immuneACCESS table cut down to in-frame rearrangements. Part of the clones is not present; checked against another copy, under half of the missing clones reflect an unresolved V gene, and the others are unexplained. V, J and clone size are those of that table, while D and trimming were read from the DNA. Here the sample has 100,000 to 120,000 clones; about 88% occur a single time. The top ten constitute under 9% of the sample.

Trimming removed 0 bases from V and 2 bases from J; the gene matches leave 8 bases unexplained. As encoded in the germline V gene, CDR1 is SGHRS while CDR2 is YFSETQ. There are 17 amino acids in the CDR3, from cysteine to phenylalanine inclusive. Just CDR3 DNA is preserved here, 51 bases in frame from base 1. This clone is a singleton in its sample. It has no known antigen specificity. Base qualities are not provided; no much larger clone lies one nucleotide away. The sequence links TRBV5-1 to TRBJ2-3; 8 bases in the junction line up with TRBD2. This clonotype was sampled from an older woman who had recovered from COVID-19. The sequenced sample consisted of peripheral blood. The sequenced DNA: TGCGCCAGCAGCTTGGTTCCCGTAGCGGGAAACACAGATACGCAGTATTTT. The resulting protein is CASSLVPVAGNTDTQYF.